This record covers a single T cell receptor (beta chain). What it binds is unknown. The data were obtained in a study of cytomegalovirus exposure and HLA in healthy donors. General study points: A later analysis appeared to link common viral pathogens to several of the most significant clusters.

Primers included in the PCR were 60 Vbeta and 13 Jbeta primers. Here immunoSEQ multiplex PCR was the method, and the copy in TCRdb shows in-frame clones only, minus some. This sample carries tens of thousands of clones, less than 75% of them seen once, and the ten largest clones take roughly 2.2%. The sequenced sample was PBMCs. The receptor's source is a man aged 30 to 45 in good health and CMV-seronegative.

CDR3 sequence reads: CASGQDSNQPQHF. The DNA of the CDR3 is TGTGCCAGCGGACAGGATAGCAATCAGCCCCAGCATTTT. The rearrangement joins TRBV2 to TRBJ1-5; 7 bases agree with TRBD1. Losses at the gene ends were 8 bases for V and 0 bases for J; bases not matched to a gene: 1. Germline CDR1 reads SNHLY; CDR2 reads FYNNEI. The CDR3 length is 13 residues.